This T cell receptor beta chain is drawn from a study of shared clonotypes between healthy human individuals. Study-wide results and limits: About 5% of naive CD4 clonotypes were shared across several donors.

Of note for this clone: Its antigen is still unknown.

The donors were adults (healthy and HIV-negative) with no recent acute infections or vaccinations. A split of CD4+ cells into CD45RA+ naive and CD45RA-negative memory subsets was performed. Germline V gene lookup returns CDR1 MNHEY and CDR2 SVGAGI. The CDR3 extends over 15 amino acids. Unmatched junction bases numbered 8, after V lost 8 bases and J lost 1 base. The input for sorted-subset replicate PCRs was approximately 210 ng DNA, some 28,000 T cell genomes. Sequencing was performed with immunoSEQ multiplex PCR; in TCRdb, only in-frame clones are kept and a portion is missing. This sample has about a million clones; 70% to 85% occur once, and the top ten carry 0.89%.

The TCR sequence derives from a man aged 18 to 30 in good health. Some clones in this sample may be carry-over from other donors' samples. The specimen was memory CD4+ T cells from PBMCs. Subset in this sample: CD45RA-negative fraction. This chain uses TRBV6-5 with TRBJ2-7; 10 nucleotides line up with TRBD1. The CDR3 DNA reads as TGTGCCAGCCGCCGGGGACAGGGGAGATCCTACGAGCAGTACTTC. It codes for CASRRGQGRSYEQYF.